The clone carrying this T cell receptor (beta chain) has just a few counts. Punch biopsies of lesional scalp, plus peripheral blood, were taken from alopecia areata patients. This record belongs to a study of CD8+ T cells in alopecia areata. cDNA prepared by RNA extraction and subsequent reverse transcription served as the template for sequencing. The repertoire was sequenced with immunoSEQ multiplex PCR; TCRdb's copy has only in-frame clones and lacks some. The sample has 120,000 or so clones, around 50% seen once; the top ten hold roughly a tenth. Germline V CDR1 and CDR2: SQVTM, ANQGSEA. The CDR3 has 14 amino acids. Trimming stripped 6 bases from V and 2 bases from J, with 17 bases between.

This TCR came from a human donor with alopecia areata. The sequenced material came from NKG2D-low CD8+ T cells sorted from blood. The genes are TRBV29-1 and TRBJ2-7, with a possible D match to TRBD1 (6 bases). CDR3 coding DNA: TGCAGCGTGGTCGTACAGGGCCCCACCTACGAGCAGTACTTC. This codes for CSVVVQGPTYEQYF.